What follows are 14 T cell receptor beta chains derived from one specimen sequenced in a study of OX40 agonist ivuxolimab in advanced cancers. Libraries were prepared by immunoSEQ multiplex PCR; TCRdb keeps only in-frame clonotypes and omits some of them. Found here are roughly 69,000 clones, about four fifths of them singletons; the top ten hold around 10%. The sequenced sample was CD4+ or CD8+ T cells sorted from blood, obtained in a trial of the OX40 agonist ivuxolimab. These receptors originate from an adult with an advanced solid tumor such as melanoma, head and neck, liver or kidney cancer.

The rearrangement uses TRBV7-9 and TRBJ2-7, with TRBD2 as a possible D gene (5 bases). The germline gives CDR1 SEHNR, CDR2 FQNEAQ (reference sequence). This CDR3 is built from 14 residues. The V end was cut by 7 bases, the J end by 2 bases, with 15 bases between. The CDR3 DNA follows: TGTGCCAGCACTTTGATCGGGGTCACCTACGAGCAGTACTTC. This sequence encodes CASTLIGVTYEQYF.

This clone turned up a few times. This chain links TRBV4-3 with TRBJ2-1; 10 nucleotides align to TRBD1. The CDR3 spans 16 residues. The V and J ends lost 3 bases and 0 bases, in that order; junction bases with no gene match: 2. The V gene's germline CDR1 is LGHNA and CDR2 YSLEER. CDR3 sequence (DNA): TGCGCCAGCAGCCAGAGGACAGGGGGCTCCTACAATGAGCAGTTCTTC. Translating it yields CASSQRTGGSYNEQFF.

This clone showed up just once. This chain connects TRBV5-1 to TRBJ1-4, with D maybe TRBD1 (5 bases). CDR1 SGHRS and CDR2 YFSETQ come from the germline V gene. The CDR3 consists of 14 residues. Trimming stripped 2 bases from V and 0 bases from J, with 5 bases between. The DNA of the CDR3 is TGCGCCAGCAGCTTAGGGGCAACTAATGAAAAACTGTTTTTT. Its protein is CASSLGATNEKLFF. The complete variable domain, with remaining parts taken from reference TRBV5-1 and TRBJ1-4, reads KAGVTQTPRYLIKTRGQQVTLSCSPISGHRSVSWYQQTPGQGLQFLFEYFSETQRNKGNFPGRFSGRQFSNSRSEMNVSTLELGDSALYLCASSLGATNEKLFFGSGTQLSVL.

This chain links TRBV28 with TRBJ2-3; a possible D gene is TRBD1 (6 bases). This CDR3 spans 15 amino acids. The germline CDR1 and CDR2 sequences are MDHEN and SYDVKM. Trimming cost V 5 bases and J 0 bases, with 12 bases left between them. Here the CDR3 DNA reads TGTGCCAGCAGTGAGAGGACAGTTAGCACAGATACGCAGTATTTT. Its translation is CASSERTVSTDTQYF.

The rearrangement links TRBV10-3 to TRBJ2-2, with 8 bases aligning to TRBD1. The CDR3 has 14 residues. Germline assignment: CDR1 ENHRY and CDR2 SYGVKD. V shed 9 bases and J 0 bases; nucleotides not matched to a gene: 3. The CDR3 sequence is CAMTGDPNTGELFF. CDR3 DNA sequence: TGTGCCATGACAGGGGACCCGAACACCGGGGAGCTGTTTTTT.

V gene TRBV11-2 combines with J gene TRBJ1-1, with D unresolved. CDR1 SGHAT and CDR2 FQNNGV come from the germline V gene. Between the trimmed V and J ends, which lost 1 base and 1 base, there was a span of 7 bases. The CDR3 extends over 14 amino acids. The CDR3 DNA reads TGTGCCAGCAGCTTAGCCCGGGGGAACACTGAAGCTTTCTTT. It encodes CASSLARGNTEAFF. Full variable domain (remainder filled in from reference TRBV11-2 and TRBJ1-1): EAGVAQSPRYKIIEKRQSVAFWCNPISGHATLYWYQQILGQGPKLLIQFQNNGVVDDSQLPKDRFSAERLKGVDSTLKIQPAKLEDSAVYLCASSLARGNTEAFFGQGTRLTVV.

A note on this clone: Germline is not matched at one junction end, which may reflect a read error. In DNA form, the CDR3 reads TGCGCCAGCAGCCAAGCCCGCGGAAATCTGCCCCAGCATTTT. It specifies CASSQARGNLPQHF. The rearrangement uses TRBV4-3 and TRBJ1-5; D unclear. Germline loops: CDR1 LGHNA, CDR2 YSLEER. This CDR3 has 14 amino acids.

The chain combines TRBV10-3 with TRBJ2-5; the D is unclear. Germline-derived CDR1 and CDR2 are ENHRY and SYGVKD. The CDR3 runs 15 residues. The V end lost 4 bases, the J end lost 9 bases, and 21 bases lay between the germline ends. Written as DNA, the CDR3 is TGTGCCATCAGTGTAGAGAACAGCGCATCAAGGGCCCAGTACTTC. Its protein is CAISVENSASRAQYF.

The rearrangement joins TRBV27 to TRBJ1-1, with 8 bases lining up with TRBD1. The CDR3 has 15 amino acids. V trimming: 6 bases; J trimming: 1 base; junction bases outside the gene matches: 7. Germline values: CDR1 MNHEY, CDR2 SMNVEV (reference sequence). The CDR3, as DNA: TGTGCCAGCAGACTCCAGGGGGCGTGGAACACTGAAGCTTTCTTT. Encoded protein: CASRLQGAWNTEAFF.

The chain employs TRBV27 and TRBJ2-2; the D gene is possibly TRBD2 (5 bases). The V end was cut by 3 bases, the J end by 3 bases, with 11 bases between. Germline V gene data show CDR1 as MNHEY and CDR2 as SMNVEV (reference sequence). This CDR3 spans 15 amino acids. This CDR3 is CASSLKWRYTGELFF. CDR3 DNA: TGTGCCAGCAGTTTGAAGTGGAGGTACACCGGGGAGCTGTTTTTT.

The CDR3 sequence is CASSPRTANYGYTF. DNA of the CDR3: TGTGCCAGCAGTCCACGGACAGCCAACTATGGCTACACCTTC. The chain combines TRBV25-1 with TRBJ1-2; possibly TRBD1 for D (6 bases). The CDR3 loop spans 14 amino acids. Trimming stripped 5 bases from V and 2 bases from J, with 12 bases between. The germline V gene encodes CDR1 MGHDK and CDR2 SYGVNS.

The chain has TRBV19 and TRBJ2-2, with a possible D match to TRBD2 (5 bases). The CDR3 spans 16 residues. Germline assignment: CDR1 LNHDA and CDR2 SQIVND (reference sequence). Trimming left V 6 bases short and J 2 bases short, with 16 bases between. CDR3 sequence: CASRPTRAINTGELFF. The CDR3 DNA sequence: TGTGCCAGTAGACCAACTAGAGCTATTAACACCGGGGAGCTGTTTTTT.

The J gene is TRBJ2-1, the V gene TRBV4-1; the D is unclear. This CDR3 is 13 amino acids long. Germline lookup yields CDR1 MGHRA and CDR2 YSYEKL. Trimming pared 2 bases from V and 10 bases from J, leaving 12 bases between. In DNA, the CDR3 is TGCGCCAGCAGCCAACGGATGGGTGTCGAGCAGTTCTTC. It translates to CASSQRMGVEQFF.

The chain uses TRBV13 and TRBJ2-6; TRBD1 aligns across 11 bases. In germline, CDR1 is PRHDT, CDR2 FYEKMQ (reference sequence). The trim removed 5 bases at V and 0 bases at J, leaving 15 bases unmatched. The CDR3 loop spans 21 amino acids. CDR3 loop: CASSPPPGTGGGLSGANVLTF. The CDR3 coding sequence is TGTGCCAGCAGCCCACCTCCGGGGACAGGGGGAGGCCTCTCTGGGGCCAACGTCCTGACTTTC.